These 7 T cell receptor beta chains were all obtained from the same sample, sequenced in a study of blood T cell repertoires in COVID-19. The data were produced by immunoSEQ multiplex PCR, yet TCRdb's version contains in-frame clones alone and is incomplete. The table lists over 150,000 clones, roughly 90% of them singletons. The sequenced sample was peripheral blood. The receptors here all came from a young man with COVID-19, enrolled during active disease.

This clone was counted a single time. The chain combines TRBV7-9 with TRBJ2-1, with a possible D match to TRBD2 (6 bases). With 5 bases removed from V and 8 bases from J, the gap between germline ends came to 16 bases. Germline assignment: CDR1 SEHNR and CDR2 FQNEAQ (reference sequence). CDR3 size: 14 residues. Here the CDR3 DNA reads TGTGCCAGCAGCCGCCGGACTATCCTGGATGAGCAGTTCTTC. Translated: CASSRRTILDEQFF.

The V and J genes are TRBV27 and TRBJ2-3; TRBD2 agrees at 9 bases. The CDR3 runs to 18 residues. V trimming: 4 bases; J trimming: 1 base; junction bases outside the gene matches: 12. Germline CDR1 MNHEY, CDR2 SMNVEV (reference sequence). The CDR3 sequence is CASSSRTSAPRGTDTQYF. As DNA, the CDR3 is TGTGCCAGCAGTTCGAGGACTAGCGCGCCCAGGGGCACAGATACGCAGTATTTT.

This chain uses TRBV4-3 with TRBJ1-5; possible D gene TRBD1, 6 bases. This CDR3 is 16 amino acids long. Germline values: CDR1 LGHNA, CDR2 YSLEER. V shed 0 bases and J shed 3 bases, with 12 bases lying between them. CDR3 coding DNA: TGCGCCAGCAGCCAAGATTTACAGGGATTCAATCAGCCCCAGCATTTT. It translates to CASSQDLQGFNQPQHF.

As to this clone: One end of the junction is discordant with germline, which a read error may explain. The rearrangement links TRBV2 to TRBJ1-4, with D unresolved. Germline values: CDR1 SNHLY, CDR2 FYNNEI. CDR3 size: 13 residues. As DNA, the CDR3 is TGTGCCAGCAGTGAAGGCCCGCGGGGAAAACTGCTTTTT. It yields the protein CASSEGPRGKLLF.

V is TRBV4-1 and J is TRBJ2-1, with D perhaps matching TRBD2 (5 bases). CDR1 and CDR2 (germline): MGHRA, YSYEKL. The CDR3 spans 12 residues. Trimming left V 3 bases short and J 10 bases short, with 10 bases between. The CDR3 region has the DNA TGCGCCAGCAGCCAGAGGGCCGGGGAGCAGTTCTTC. It translates to CASSQRAGEQFF.

The chain uses TRBV6-2 or TRBV6-3 and TRBJ1-1; 9 bases map to TRBD1. The length of the CDR3 is 14 residues. CDR1 MNHEY and CDR2 SVGEGT come from the germline V gene. The V segment lost 6 bases and the J segment 0 bases; nucleotides outside the gene matches: 2. The CDR3 loop reads CASSGTGLNTEAFF. CDR3 DNA sequence: TGTGCCAGCAGCGGGACAGGGCTGAACACTGAAGCTTTCTTT.

The CDR3 protein is CAITTNTEAFF. The CDR3 DNA sequence: TGTGCCATTACAACCAACACTGAAGCTTTCTTT. J is TRBJ1-1 and V is TRBV2, with D unclear. Trimming shortened V by 10 bases and J by 2 bases, and 8 bases separated the two germline ends. The germline gives CDR1 SNHLY, CDR2 FYNNEI. The CDR3 is 11 amino acids.